The next 5 T cell receptor beta chains were all read from a single sample in a study of T cells in Graves' hyperthyroidism and ophthalmopathy. RNA transcripts served as the template for amplifying TCR beta CDR3 regions. HTBI primers were used for first-round RT-PCR of the TCR CDR3. TCRdb analysed the multiplex PCR reads with MiXCR anew, one entry per CDR3 protein. The sample records hundreds of thousands of distinct CDR3 sequences, around 18% being singletons. The sequenced sample was blood. Receptor source: a man aged 40-55 years with Graves' hyperthyroidism.

Worth noting for this clonotype: This may arise from a read error, as a much more abundant clone is one base away. The chain employs TRBV28 and TRBJ1-5; D remains unclear. The germline V gene has CDR1 MDHEN and CDR2 SYDVKM. Between the trimmed V and J ends, which lost 2 bases and 4 bases, there was a span of 12 bases. CDR3 size: 15 residues. The CDR3 is CASSLGEWQNQPQHF. CDR3 sequence (DNA): TGTGCCAGCAGTTTAGGGGAGTGGCAAAATCAGCCCCAGCATTTT.

The chain carries TRBV30 and TRBJ2-2, with D uncertain. This CDR3 is 13 amino acids long. In germline, CDR1 is GTSNPN, CDR2 SVGIG (reference sequence). The ends were cut back, 5 bases at V and 7 bases at J, with 14 bases in the middle. The CDR3 DNA is TGTGCCTGGCGGCCGGTAGCTGGCGGGGAGCTGTTTTTT. It yields the protein CAWRPVAGGELFF.

The V gene is TRBV5-1, the J gene TRBJ2-7, with 9 bases aligning to TRBD1. The trim removed 5 bases at V and 2 bases at J, leaving 5 bases unmatched. Germline CDR1 reads SGHRS; CDR2 reads YFSETQ. CDR3 length: 14 residues. The CDR3 region is CASRPGQGPYEQYF. The CDR3 DNA reads TGCGCCAGCAGACCCGGACAGGGGCCCTACGAGCAGTACTTC. The entire variable domain, with the rest obtained from reference TRBV5-1 and TRBJ2-7, is as follows: KAGVTQTPRYLIKTRGQQVTLSCSPISGHRSVSWYQQTPGQGLQFLFEYFSETQRNKGNFPGRFSGRQFSNSRSEMNVSTLELGDSALYLCASRPGQGPYEQYFGPGTRLTVT.

This clonotype appeared many times. The chain has TRBV28 and TRBJ2-1; 11 nucleotides match TRBD2. Germline V gene data show CDR1 as MDHEN and CDR2 as SYDVKM. The CDR3 totals 14 residues. V trimming: 5 bases; J trimming: 7 bases; junction bases outside the gene matches: 4. The CDR3 protein is CASSGVAGGNEQFF. The CDR3 coding sequence is TGTGCCAGCAGTGGAGTAGCGGGGGGGAATGAGCAGTTCTTC.

This clonotype was observed at least ten times. The rearrangement uses TRBV5-1 and TRBJ2-5; D tentatively fits TRBD1 or TRBD2 (6 bases each). Trimming cost V 4 bases and J 3 bases, with 16 bases left between them. The CDR3 contains 15 residues. Germline V gives CDR1 SGHRS, CDR2 YFSETQ. The CDR3 DNA reads as TGCGCCAGCAGCCCGTCGAGGGGGGACGAAGAGACCCAGTACTTC. It is translated as CASSPSRGDEETQYF.